This TCR beta chain was profiled in a study of T cell responses to AZD1222 COVID-19 vaccine. Study outcomes and limitations: Unmutated variant regions reportedly attract nearly half of all spike-specific TCRs.

This clone was recorded once. Its target is not known. CDR3 length: 13 residues. Germline-derived CDR1 and CDR2 are SGHNT and YENEEA. V dropped 8 bases and J dropped 2; count of bases not matched to a gene: 6. Sequencing used immunoSEQ multiplex PCR; TCRdb keeps in-frame clones, though not all of them. The table lists about 130,000 clones, 90% of them singletons. The chain links TRBV11-3 to TRBJ2-7, with 7 positions matching TRBD2. The sample here was peripheral blood, taken on day 0 of AZD1222 vaccination. The sequence came from an adult in good health. CDR3 sequence: CASAMGGAYEQYF. As DNA, the CDR3 is TGTGCCAGCGCGATGGGGGGGGCCTACGAGCAGTACTTC.